This T cell receptor (beta chain) appears in the sequencing data of a study of human T cells and chemical hapten exposure. Across the study: Diphenylcyclopropenone, dosed weekly to the scalp, was given to patients throughout the approximately 25-week study.

TCRdb processed the RACE reads anew with MiXCR; each CDR3 protein has one entry. The sample has tens of thousands of distinct CDR3 sequences; 12% to 15% are singletons. Indicated time point: pre-sensitization, week 0. Sample treatment: therapeutic diphenylcyclopropenone sensitization with weekly scalp DPC. This clonotype was seen only a few times. The antigen is undetermined. The CDR3 extends over 14 amino acids. Germline CDR1 reads MNHNS; CDR2 reads SASEGT. V lost 7 bases and J 2 bases, leaving 11 bases between the germline ends. General study findings and limits: Unchanged with DPC sensitization were TCRs above 1 in 1000 frequency.

V and J are TRBV6-1 and TRBJ2-2; D is possibly TRBD1 (5 bases). Sequenced material: whole blood, taken in connection with sensitization to the hapten diphenylcyclopropenone (DPC). The TCR was taken from a woman between 45 and 60 years old with alopecia areata. Some clones in this sample may be carry-over from other donors' samples. The CDR3, as DNA: TGTGCCAGCAAGCGACAGTTTAACACCGGGGAGCTGTTTTTT. Amino acid sequence: CASKRQFNTGELFF.